The rows below give T cell receptor beta chains drawn from one sample of a study of cytomegalovirus exposure and HLA in healthy donors. Sequenced by immunoSEQ multiplex PCR; TCRdb stores in-frame clones only, minus some. The repertoire includes 150,000 to 200,000 clones, under 90% of them detected once, and around 7.2% sits in the top ten. The sample was PBMCs. These receptors came from a man aged 25 to 40 in good health and CMV-seropositive. CDR3s include the opening cysteine and the closing phenylalanine or tryptophan. A D gene is named only where the DNA matches it firmly. Size tells how often a clone was seen (once, few, many) or the class of an expanded clone, and some rows leave it out.

v_gene	abundance	j_gene	d_gene	CDR3nt	CDR3aa
TRBV5-8	.	TRBJ1-5	TRBD1	TGTGCCAGCAGCGAACCGGGACAGTATCAGCCCCAGCATTTT	CASSEPGQYQPQHF
TRBV27	.	TRBJ2-5	.	TGTGCCAGCCGCCCCCGACTGGATACCCAAGAGACCCAGTACTTC	CASRPRLDTQETQYF
TRBV7-6	.	TRBJ2-1	TRBD1	TGTGCCAGCAGCTTAGATGGGACAGACTGGCCCTTCTCCAATGAGCAGTTCTTC	CASSLDGTDWPFSNEQFF
TRBV5-5	few	TRBJ2-7	TRBD2	TGTGCCAGCAGCCTAACTAGCGGGAGCTCCTACGAGCAGTACTTC	CASSLTSGSSYEQYF
TRBV7-6	.	TRBJ1-4	TRBD1	TGTGCCAGCAGCTCCCCGGGACAGGATGAAAAACTGTTTTTT	CASSSPGQDEKLFF
TRBV19	.	TRBJ2-1	.	TGTGCCAGTAGTATCCTAGGCCATGAGCAGTTCTTC	CASSILGHEQFF
TRBV27	.	TRBJ2-1	TRBD1	TGTGCCAGCAGTCGGCAGGGGGATGAGCAGTTCTTC	CASSRQGDEQFF
TRBV19	.	TRBJ2-7	TRBD2	TGTGCCAGTAGTAAGACTAGCGGGGACACCTACGAGCAGTACTTC	CASSKTSGDTYEQYF
TRBV4-1	.	TRBJ1-2	.	TGCGCCAGCAGCCACTCGTCGAGACAGATAGGTAACTATGGCTACACCTTC	CASSHSSRQIGNYGYTF
TRBV30	.	TRBJ1-5	.	TGTGCCTGGAGAGGACAGAACAATCAGCCCCAGCATTTT	CAWRGQNNQPQHF
TRBV7-3	.	TRBJ2-1	.	TGTGCCAGCAGCTTACAGCCGTCAGGGGATGAGCAGTTCTTC	CASSLQPSGDEQFF
TRBV29-1	.	TRBJ2-3	.	TGCAGCGTTGAAGGTGGGGGGATTGGCACAGATACGCAGTATTTT	CSVEGGGIGTDTQYF
TRBV5-1	once	TRBJ2-3	.	TGCGCCAGCAGCTTCGACACTCCCAACACAGATACGCAGTATTTT	CASSFDTPNTDTQYF
TRBV5-1	.	TRBJ2-1	.	TGCGCCAGCAGCTTGGCCGCCAGCGAGATTAATGAACAGTTCTTC	CASSLAASEINEQFF
TRBV30	.	TRBJ1-2	TRBD1	TGTGCCTGGAGTCTCGGGACAGGGGGCCAGGATGGCTACACCTTC	CAWSLGTGGQDGYTF
TRBV28	.	TRBJ2-6	TRBD1	TGTGCCAGCAGTTTAGTCCCTCTCGGACAGGGGTATCCTGGGGCCAACGTCCTGACTTTC	CASSLVPLGQGYPGANVLTF
TRBV6-1	once	TRBJ2-7	.	TGTGCCAGCAGCGAAATCTGGGGGCCGGAGTTTCCCTACGAGCAGTACTTC	CASSEIWGPEFPYEQYF